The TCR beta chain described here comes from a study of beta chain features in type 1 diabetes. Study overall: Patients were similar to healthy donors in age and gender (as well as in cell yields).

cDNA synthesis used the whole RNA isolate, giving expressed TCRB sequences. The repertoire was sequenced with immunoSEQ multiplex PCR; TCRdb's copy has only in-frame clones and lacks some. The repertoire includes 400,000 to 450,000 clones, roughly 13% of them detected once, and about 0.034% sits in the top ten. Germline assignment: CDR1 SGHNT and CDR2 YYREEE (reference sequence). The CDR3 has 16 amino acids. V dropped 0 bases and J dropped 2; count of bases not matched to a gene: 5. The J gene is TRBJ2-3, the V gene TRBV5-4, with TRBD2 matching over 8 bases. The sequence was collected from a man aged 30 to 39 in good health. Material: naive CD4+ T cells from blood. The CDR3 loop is CASSLDTSGVTDTQYF. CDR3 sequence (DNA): TGTGCCAGCAGCTTGGATACTAGCGGAGTCACAGATACGCAGTATTTT.